This TCR beta chain was obtained from a study of graft-versus-host responses after intestinal transplantation (dated by TCRdb to the early 2020s). For context, the study as a whole: The transplants that recipients received were multivisceral, liver-intestinal, or isolated intestinal. Anti-thymocyte globulin induction was given to all recipients, followed by maintenance tacrolimus and steroids for approximately 3 years. Graft-versus-host and host-versus-graft alloreactive T cell clones were tracked in the graft, circulation and bone marrow after intestinal transplantation using bulk TCR-beta CDR3 sequencing. To identify alloreactive clones, pre-transplant mixed lymphocyte reaction products were sequenced and compared with unstimulated pre-transplant donor and recipient T cells. A cohort of 20 to 25 intestinal transplant recipients, including one retransplant, was enrolled, and a few patients lacking pretransplant specimens were excluded. A peak of at least 4% donor T cells among recipient peripheral blood mononuclear cells was the definition used for donor T cell macrochimerism. Rather than going through the commercial service, samples from a few later patients were sequenced in-house on an Illumina MiSeq and processed with MiXCR. General findings and caveats noted by the study authors: Early after transplant, peak levels of circulating GvH clones were associated with declines in HvG clones. In patients with donor T cell macrochimerism, the allografts had high GvH to HvG T cell clonal ratios. GvH clones were detected in recipient bone marrow, and some of these GvH clones were observed earlier in ileal mucosa or blood, consistent with an intestinal mucosal origin. The conclusions were limited by the relatively low number and heterogeneity of the intestinal transplant patients.

A remark on this clone: The specificity of this receptor is unknown. No per-base quality is available; no much larger clone lies one base away.

The sample's time point label, in plain terms: cells obtained before transplantation from donor or recipient. CD3+CD4+ and CD3+CD8+ populations were FACS-sorted from unstimulated pre-transplant donor and recipient cells taken from spleen or lymph nodes. Libraries were prepared through the immunoSEQ multiplex PCR assay. For most patients, genomic DNA was isolated with the Qiagen DNeasy Blood and Tissue Kit and sent frozen to Adaptive Biotechnologies for TCR sequencing. For most patients, genomic DNA was subjected to high-throughput TCR-beta CDR3 sequencing by Adaptive Biotechnologies. As for the authors' bioinformatics: Adaptive's ImmunoSEQ software was the source of the TCR sequencing data for roughly 19 patients, while three other patients were processed with MiXCR and VDJtools. To correct CD4 versus CD8 sorting errors, any sequence found in both subsets at a frequency ratio below 5:1 was removed. CDR3 nucleotide sequences shared between donor and recipient were removed because the origin of such sequences could not be assigned. At least 2-fold expansion over unstimulated cells and a minimum CFSE-low frequency of 0.002% (template counts) or 0.001% (read counts) were required for clones to be classified as alloreactive. Clones were considered mappable if detected in sequenced pre-transplant spleen, lymph node, or MLR CFSE-low populations of the donor or recipient. The cumulative frequency of alloreactive clones was calculated as a percentage of all sequences, weighted by copy number. TCRdb re-hosts the immuneACCESS table, in-frame sequences only. Its copies lack some clones; in the studies checked, an unresolved V gene accounts for under half of them, and the cause for the rest is not known. The V and J calls and clone size come from that table; D and trimming were worked out from the DNA. The sample includes around 100,000 clones, with roughly 84% observed a single time. About 0.93% of the sample goes to the ten largest clones.

The CDR3 runs 16 amino acids, cysteine and phenylalanine included. The read is trimmed to its CDR3 DNA, 48 bases read in frame from base 1. The germline V gene provides CDR1 MGHRA and CDR2 YSYEKL. Trimming leaves V shorter by 2 bases and J shorter by 4 bases, with the junction holding 10 bases beyond the gene matches. This specimen was unstimulated CD4+ T cells sorted from spleen or lymph node cells, taken before transplant. The chain is made from TRBV4-1 and TRBJ2-5, with 7 bases matching TRBD1. The source is a human donor who was the organ donor for an intestinal transplant. The CDR3 in this case is CASSQWTGRSPETQYF. Read as DNA, the sequence is TGCGCCAGCAGCCAATGGACAGGTCGGTCCCCAGAGACCCAGTACTTC.